Shown below are 9 T cell receptor beta chains from a single sample sequenced in a study of cytomegalovirus exposure and HLA in healthy donors. Vbeta (60) and Jbeta (13) primers were used in the PCR. Assay: immunoSEQ multiplex PCR; the TCRdb copy retains only in-frame clones and omits some. There are approximately 160,000 clones in the sample; 68% occur only once, and about 2.5% lies in the top ten. What was sequenced was PBMCs. The receptors were sampled from a woman aged 40 to 50 in good health and CMV-seropositive.

For this clone: At one end the junction does not follow the germline gene, possibly because of a read error. The rearrangement joins TRBV28 to TRBJ2-7; TRBD1 is a possible D gene (6 bases). CDR1 and CDR2 (germline): MDHEN, SYDVKM. The CDR3 sequence is 12 residues long. The CDR3 nucleotides read TGTGCCAGCAGCTCCCTAGGGGGACGAAGCCCCTTC. Its protein product is CASSSLGGRSPF.

The gene calls are TRBV19 and TRBJ1-6; a weak D match, TRBD1 (6 bases). Germline assignment: CDR1 LNHDA and CDR2 SQIVND (reference sequence). The CDR3 spans 14 residues. V was trimmed by 0 bases and J by 8 bases, leaving 8 bases between them. CDR3 protein: CASSIEGGDSPLHF. The CDR3, as DNA: TGTGCCAGTAGTATAGAAGGGGGAGATTCACCCCTCCACTTT.

This clone was detected a few times. V usage is TRBV5-6 and J usage is TRBJ1-3; D unresolved. Per germline, CDR1 SGHDT and CDR2 YYEEEE. The CDR3 contains 17 residues. Trimming removed 1 base from V and 4 bases from J, with 18 bases in between. This chain's CDR3 is CASSLRLSSLVGNTIYF. In nucleotides, the CDR3 is TGTGCCAGCAGCTTGAGATTGTCCAGTCTAGTAGGAAACACCATATATTTT.

This chain connects TRBV15 to TRBJ2-5; 13 nucleotides line up with TRBD2. The CDR3 length is 20 residues. With 3 bases clipped from V and 5 bases from J, the junction kept 18 bases outside the gene matches. Germline loops: CDR1 LNHNV, CDR2 YYDKDF (reference sequence). The CDR3 region is CATSSTGLAGAGEPVETQYF. The CDR3 region has the DNA TGTGCCACCAGCAGTACAGGACTAGCGGGAGCTGGGGAGCCAGTCGAGACCCAGTACTTC.

V usage is TRBV2 and J usage is TRBJ1-1; TRBD1 matches 9 bases. Germline CDR1 is SNHLY and CDR2 is FYNNEI. Trimming took 3 bases from V and 0 from J; bases not matched to a gene: 8. The CDR3 is 17 residues long. The CDR3 is CASSEFGTGPMNTEAFF. In DNA, the CDR3 is TGTGCCAGCAGTGAGTTCGGGACAGGGCCGATGAACACTGAAGCTTTCTTT.

The genes are TRBV27 and TRBJ1-1, with D unresolved. Germline V gives CDR1 MNHEY, CDR2 SMNVEV (reference sequence). Deletions cut 0 bases from V and 1 base from J, with 9 bases between. The CDR3 has 15 amino acids. CDR3 coding DNA: TGTGCCAGCAGTTTATCGGCCCACGAGAACACTGAAGCTTTCTTT. Amino acids: CASSLSAHENTEAFF.

Of note for this clone: One end of the junction does not line up with germline, which may come from a read error. The chain uses TRBV7-9 and TRBJ1-1, with D possibly TRBD1 on 5 matching bases. Germline V CDR1 and CDR2: SEHNR, FQNEAQ (reference sequence). The CDR3 length is 16 residues. CDR3 coding DNA: TGTTCCAGCAGTTATAGGATTGGGACTGGGAACACTGAAGCTTTCTTT. Residues: CSSSYRIGTGNTEAFF.

With regard to this clone: At one end, the junction sequence differs from germline, possibly due to a read error. The rearrangement links TRBV7-7 to TRBJ2-1; D possibly corresponds to TRBD2 (5 bases). Germline CDR1 reads SSHAT; CDR2 reads FNYEAQ (reference sequence). This CDR3 contains 12 residues. The CDR3, as DNA: TGTGCTAGCAGCCCCACGGGAAATGAGCAGTTCTTC. This gives the protein CASSPTGNEQFF.

J is TRBJ1-1 and V is TRBV6-5; 7 positions agree with TRBD1. Germline V gene sequence: CDR1 MNHEY, CDR2 SVGAGI. This CDR3 spans 13 amino acids. V was pared by 5 bases and J by 5 bases, with 5 bases of the junction left unmatched. The CDR3 loop reads CASSRQGRTEAFF. For the CDR3, the DNA is TGTGCCAGCAGTCGACAGGGACGGACTGAAGCTTTCTTT.